This paragraph reports one TCR beta chain. The sample is drawn from a study of blood T cell repertoires in COVID-19. Germline V gene lookup returns CDR1 MNHEY and CDR2 SVGAGI. The CDR3 runs to 13 residues. The V end lost 0 bases, the J end lost 6 bases, and 8 bases lay between the germline ends. TCRdb keeps only in-frame clones here, not all; method: immunoSEQ multiplex PCR. Among roughly 150,000 clones listed, about 81% were seen once. Sequenced material: peripheral blood. This clonotype was sampled from a human donor in a cohort sampled during active COVID-19. The chain combines TRBV6-5 with TRBJ1-2, with D unclear. As DNA, the CDR3 is TGTGCCAGCAGTTACTCGAACTTTGATGGCTACACCTTC. It translates to CASSYSNFDGYTF.